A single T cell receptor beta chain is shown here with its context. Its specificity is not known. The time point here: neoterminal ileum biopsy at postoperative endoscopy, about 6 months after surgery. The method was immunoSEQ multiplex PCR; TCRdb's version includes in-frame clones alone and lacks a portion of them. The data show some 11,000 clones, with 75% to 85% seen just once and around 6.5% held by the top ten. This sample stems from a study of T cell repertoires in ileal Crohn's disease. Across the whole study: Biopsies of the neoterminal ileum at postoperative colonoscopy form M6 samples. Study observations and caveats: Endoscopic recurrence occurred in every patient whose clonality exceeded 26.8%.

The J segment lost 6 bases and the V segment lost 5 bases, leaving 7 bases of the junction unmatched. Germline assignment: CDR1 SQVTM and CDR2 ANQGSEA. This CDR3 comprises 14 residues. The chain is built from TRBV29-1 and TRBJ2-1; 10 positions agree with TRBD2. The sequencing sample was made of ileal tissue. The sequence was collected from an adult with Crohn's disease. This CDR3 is CSVKKAGGLNEQFF. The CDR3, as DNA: TGCAGCGTTAAAAAAGCGGGGGGGCTCAATGAGCAGTTCTTC.